This T cell receptor beta chain was identified during a study of T-cell reconstitution after alpha-beta-depleted transplantation in children. The CDR3 runs to 18 residues. V was clipped by 0 bases and J by 3 bases; unmatched bases: 7. This clonotype has just a few counts. The library targeted TCRbeta and was prepared with unique molecular identifiers. Each CDR3 protein gets one entry after TCRdb re-called the PCR reads with MiXCR. Among approximately 400,000 distinct CDR3 sequences listed, about a tenth were seen once. The rearrangement links TRBV12-3 or TRBV12-4 to TRBJ2-2; 10 nucleotides align to TRBD1. This sequence was found in a human donor who donated a stem cell graft to a child with acute myeloid leukemia. The sample consisted of PBMCs from the stem cell graft donor, taken from the stem cell graft. Written as DNA, the CDR3 is TGTGCCAGCAGTTTAGCTGGGACAGGGGTCTCCTACACCGGGGAGCTGTTTTTT. This translates into CASSLAGTGVSYTGELFF.